Described below is a single T cell receptor (beta chain) sequence and its context. There is no known antigen for this receptor. No per-base quality is available; no much larger clone lies one base away. TCR cDNA was synthesized by 5'RACE template switching, through which a universal primer site and unique molecular identifiers were introduced. cDNA synthesis was primed from both the TCR alpha and TCR beta constant segments. Libraries were amplified in two PCR steps, with sample barcodes and sequencing adapters added in the second step. Sequencing of libraries was performed on Illumina HiSeq 2500 (2x100 bp) or NovaSeq (2x150 bp). For the original study's pipeline: MIGEC was used to demultiplex reads and collapse the reads into UMI consensus sequences, and MiXCR was used for V(D)J alignment. Clonotypes responding to the vaccine were identified with edgeR on replicate PBMC samples, with the criteria of FDR below 0.01 and a log2 fold change above 5 up to day 15. Each bulk clonotype was labeled CD4 or CD8 based on which sequenced repertoire, CD4 or CD8, contained the clonotype at higher abundance. The public reads were run again by TCRdb, first through fastp at Q25 and then through MiXCR, and only productive beta chains were kept. Every CDR3 protein is listed once, alongside the most common genes and DNA of its rows. Clone size and V and J calls follow TCRdb, not the original study. This sample is represented by approximately 160,000 distinct CDR3 sequences; about 6.2% of them were singletons. Approximately 3% of the sample is held by the ten biggest clonotypes.

The treatment or condition label here, explained by the study, means: live attenuated yellow fever vaccine strain. PBMCs were isolated from peripheral blood using a standard Ficoll-Paque protocol. Dynabeads CD4 and CD8 positive selection kits were used to isolate CD4 and CD8 T-cell fractions. TriZol was used to extract RNA from bulk PBMCs, CD4 and CD8 fractions, and dextramer-positive and dextramer-negative fractions. The sample originates from a study of T cells after yellow fever vaccination (dated by TCRdb to about 2019). About the full investigation: The SMART-Seq v4 Ultra Low Input RNA kit was used to prepare libraries from fractions with low cell numbers. To follow T-cell clones before and after both primary and booster YFV17D yellow fever vaccination, bulk TCR alpha and beta repertoires underwent longitudinal sequencing. The cohort comprised two healthy male donors, one aged 18 to 30 and one aged 30 to 40 years. Bulk PBMC replicates and cell subsets were isolated from blood drawn at multiple timepoints before and after both primary and secondary immunization. What the authors observed across the whole study: The study included only a couple of donors, which limits how far the findings can be generalized. The secondary T-cell response was weaker than the primary response but faster, peaking on day 5 instead of day 15. After the booster, most of the clones that had expanded following primary vaccination were detected again (about 95% of CD4 and 88% of CD8), which suggests that memory was broadly maintained. A small share of clonotypes was detected in both CD4 and CD8 compartments, with the overlap likely arising from convergent recombination. Because abundant contaminating clonotypes from the bulk population could be contained in FACS-sorted repertoires, computational filtering was required.

From its cysteine to its phenylalanine, the CDR3 spans 17 amino acids. CDR3 DNA only is kept here, 51 bases in frame from base 1. CDR1 and CDR2, per the germline V gene, are LGHNA and YSLEER. Compared with germline, V lacks 0 bases and J lacks 2 bases; bases without a gene match: 8. The receptor comes from a man aged 18 to 29 who received the YFV17D yellow fever vaccine. The specimen was CD4+ T cells sorted from PBMCs, collected on the day of the first yellow fever vaccination. The rearranged chain carries TRBV4-3 and TRBJ2-3; 7 middle bases align to TRBD2. The DNA sequence is as follows: TGCGCCAGCAGCCAAGAGGGAGCGGGATCGTACACAGATACGCAGTATTTT. This codes for CASSQEGAGSYTDTQYF.